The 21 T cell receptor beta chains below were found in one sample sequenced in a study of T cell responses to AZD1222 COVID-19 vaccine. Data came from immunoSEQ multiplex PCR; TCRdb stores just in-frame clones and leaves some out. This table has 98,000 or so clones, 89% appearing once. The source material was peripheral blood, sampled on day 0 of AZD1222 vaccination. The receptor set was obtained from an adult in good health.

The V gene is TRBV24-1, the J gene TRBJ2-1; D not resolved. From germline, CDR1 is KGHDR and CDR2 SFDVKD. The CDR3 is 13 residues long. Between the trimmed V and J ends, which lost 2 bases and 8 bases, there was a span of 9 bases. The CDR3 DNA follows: TGTGCCACCAGTGATTGGCGAGTAGATGAGCAGTTCTTC. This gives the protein CATSDWRVDEQFF.

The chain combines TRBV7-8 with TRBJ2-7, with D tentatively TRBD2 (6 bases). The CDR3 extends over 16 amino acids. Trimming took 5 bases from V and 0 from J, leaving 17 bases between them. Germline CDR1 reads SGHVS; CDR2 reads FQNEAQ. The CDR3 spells CASSPIVVGGSYEQYF. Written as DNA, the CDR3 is TGTGCCAGCAGCCCCATCGTTGTGGGGGGCTCCTACGAGCAGTACTTC.

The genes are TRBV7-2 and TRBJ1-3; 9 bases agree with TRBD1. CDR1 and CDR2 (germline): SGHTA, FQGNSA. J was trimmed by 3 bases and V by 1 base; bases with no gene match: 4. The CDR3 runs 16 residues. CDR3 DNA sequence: TGTGCCAGCAGCTTAGTCGTGGACAGGGGTGGAAACACCATATATTTT. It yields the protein CASSLVVDRGGNTIYF.

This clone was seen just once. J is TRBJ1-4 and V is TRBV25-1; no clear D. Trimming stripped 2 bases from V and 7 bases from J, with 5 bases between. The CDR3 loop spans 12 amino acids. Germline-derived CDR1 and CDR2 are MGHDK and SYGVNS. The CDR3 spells CASSEISEKLFF. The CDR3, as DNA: TGTGCCAGCAGTGAAATCAGTGAAAAACTGTTTTTT.

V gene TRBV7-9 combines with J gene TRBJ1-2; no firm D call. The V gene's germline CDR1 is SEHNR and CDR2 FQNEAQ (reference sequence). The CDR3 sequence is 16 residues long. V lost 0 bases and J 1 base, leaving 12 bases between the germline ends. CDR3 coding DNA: TGTGCCAGCAGCTTAGCGGGATCACCGAGTAACTATGGCTACACCTTC. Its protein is CASSLAGSPSNYGYTF.

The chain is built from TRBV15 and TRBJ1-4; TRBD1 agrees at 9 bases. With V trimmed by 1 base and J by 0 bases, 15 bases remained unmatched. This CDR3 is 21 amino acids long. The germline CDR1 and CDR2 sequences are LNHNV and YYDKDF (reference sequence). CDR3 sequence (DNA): TGTGCCACCAGCAGAGGAGGAATTGGGGACAGGGCTCTCACAACTAATGAAAAACTGTTTTTT. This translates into CATSRGGIGDRALTTNEKLFF.

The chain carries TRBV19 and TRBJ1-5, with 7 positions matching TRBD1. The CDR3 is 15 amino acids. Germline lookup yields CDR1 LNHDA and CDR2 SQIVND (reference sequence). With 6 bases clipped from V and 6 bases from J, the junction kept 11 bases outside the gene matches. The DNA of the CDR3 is TGTGCCAGTAGCCCCGACAGGGAAGTGGGTCAGCCCCAGCATTTT. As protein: CASSPDREVGQPQHF.

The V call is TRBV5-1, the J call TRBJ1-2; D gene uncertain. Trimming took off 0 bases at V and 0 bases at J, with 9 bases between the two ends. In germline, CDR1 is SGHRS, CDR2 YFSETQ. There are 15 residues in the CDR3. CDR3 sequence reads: CASSLETDPNYGYTF. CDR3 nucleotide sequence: TGCGCCAGCAGCTTGGAAACAGATCCTAACTATGGCTACACCTTC.

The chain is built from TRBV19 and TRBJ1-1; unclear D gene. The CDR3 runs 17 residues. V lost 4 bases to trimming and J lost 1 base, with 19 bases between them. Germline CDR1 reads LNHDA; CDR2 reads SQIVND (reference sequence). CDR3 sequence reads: CASSTVGSSWGNTEAFF. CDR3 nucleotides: TGTGCCAGTAGTACCGTCGGGAGCTCATGGGGGAACACTGAAGCTTTCTTT.

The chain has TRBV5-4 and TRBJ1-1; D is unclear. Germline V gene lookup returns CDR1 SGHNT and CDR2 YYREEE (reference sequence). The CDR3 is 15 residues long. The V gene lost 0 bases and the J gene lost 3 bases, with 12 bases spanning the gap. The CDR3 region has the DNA TGTGCCAGCAGCTTGGCGGCAGCCGACGACACTGAAGCTTTCTTT. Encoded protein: CASSLAAADDTEAFF.

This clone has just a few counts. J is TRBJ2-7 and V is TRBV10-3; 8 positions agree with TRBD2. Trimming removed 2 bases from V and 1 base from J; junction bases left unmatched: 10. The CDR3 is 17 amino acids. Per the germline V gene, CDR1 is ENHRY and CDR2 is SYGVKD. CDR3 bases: TGTGCCATCAGTGAGACCGTGGGACTAGTCGGTTCCTACGAGCAGTACTTC. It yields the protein CAISETVGLVGSYEQYF.

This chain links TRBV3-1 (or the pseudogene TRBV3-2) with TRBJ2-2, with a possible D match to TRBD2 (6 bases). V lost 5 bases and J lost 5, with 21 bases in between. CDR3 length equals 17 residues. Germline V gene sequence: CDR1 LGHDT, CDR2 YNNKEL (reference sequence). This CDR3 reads CASSAQLVGGRTGELFF. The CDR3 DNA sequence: TGTGCCAGCAGCGCCCAGCTAGTGGGGGGACGTACCGGGGAGCTGTTTTTT.

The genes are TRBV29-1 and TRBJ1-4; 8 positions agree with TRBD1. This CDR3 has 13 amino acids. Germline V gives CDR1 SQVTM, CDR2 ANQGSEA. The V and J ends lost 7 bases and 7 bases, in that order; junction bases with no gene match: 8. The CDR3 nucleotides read TGCAGCGCTGGGGACAGGCGAAGTGAAAAACTGTTTTTT. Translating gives CSAGDRRSEKLFF. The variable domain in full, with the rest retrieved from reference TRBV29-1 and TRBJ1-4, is SAVISQKPSRDICQRGTSLTIQCQVDSQVTMMFWYRQQPGQSLTLIATANQGSEATYESGFVIDKFPISRPNLTFSTLTVSNMSPEDSSIYLCSAGDRRSEKLFFGSGTQLSVL.

For the CDR3, the DNA is TGTGCCAGTAGTATTCGACCCGGTGGCCTTTACCAAGAGACCCAGTACTTC. This codes for CASSIRPGGLYQETQYF. The chain is built from TRBV19 and TRBJ2-5; D remains ambiguous. Trimming cost V 3 bases and J 0 bases, with 17 bases left between them. Germline V CDR1 and CDR2: LNHDA, SQIVND (reference sequence). The CDR3 consists of 17 residues.

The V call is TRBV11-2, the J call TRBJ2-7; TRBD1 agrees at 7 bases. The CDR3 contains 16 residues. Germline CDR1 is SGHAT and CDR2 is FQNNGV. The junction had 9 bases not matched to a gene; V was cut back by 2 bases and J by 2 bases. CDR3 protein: CASSLPRDRPTYEQYF. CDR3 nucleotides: TGTGCCAGCAGCTTACCCCGGGACAGACCGACCTACGAGCAGTACTTC. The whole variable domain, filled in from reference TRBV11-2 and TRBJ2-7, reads EAGVAQSPRYKIIEKRQSVAFWCNPISGHATLYWYQQILGQGPKLLIQFQNNGVVDDSQLPKDRFSAERLKGVDSTLKIQPAKLEDSAVYLCASSLPRDRPTYEQYFGPGTRLTVT.

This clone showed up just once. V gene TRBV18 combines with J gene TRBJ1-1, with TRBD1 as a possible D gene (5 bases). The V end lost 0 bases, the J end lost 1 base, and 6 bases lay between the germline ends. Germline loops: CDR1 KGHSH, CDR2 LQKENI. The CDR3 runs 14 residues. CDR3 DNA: TGTGCCAGCTCACCACCAGGGGAGAACACTGAAGCTTTCTTT. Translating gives CASSPPGENTEAFF. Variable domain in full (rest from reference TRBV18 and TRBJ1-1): NAGVMQNPRHLVRRRGQEARLRCSPMKGHSHVYWYRQLPEEGLKFMVYLQKENIIDESGMPKERFSAEFPKEGPSILRIQQVVRGDSAAYFCASSPPGENTEAFFGQGTRLTVV.

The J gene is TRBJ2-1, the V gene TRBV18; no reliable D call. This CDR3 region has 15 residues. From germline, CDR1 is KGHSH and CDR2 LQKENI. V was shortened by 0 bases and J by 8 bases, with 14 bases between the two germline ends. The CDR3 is CASSPPNLGTDEQFF. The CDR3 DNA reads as TGTGCCAGCTCACCACCTAATCTGGGTACCGATGAGCAGTTCTTC.

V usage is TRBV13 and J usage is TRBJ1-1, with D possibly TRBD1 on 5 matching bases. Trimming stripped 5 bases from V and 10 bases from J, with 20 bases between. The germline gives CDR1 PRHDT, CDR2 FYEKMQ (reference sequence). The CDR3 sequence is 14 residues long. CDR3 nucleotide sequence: TGTGCCAGCAGCCGCGGCAGGAGGGACGGTGGAGCTTTCTTT. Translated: CASSRGRRDGGAFF.

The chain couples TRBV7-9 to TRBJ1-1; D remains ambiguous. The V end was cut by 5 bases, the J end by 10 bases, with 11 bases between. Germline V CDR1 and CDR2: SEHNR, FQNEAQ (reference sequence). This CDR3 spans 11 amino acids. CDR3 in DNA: TGTGCCAGCAGCACCGGTTCGTCAGCTTTCTTT. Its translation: CASSTGSSAFF.

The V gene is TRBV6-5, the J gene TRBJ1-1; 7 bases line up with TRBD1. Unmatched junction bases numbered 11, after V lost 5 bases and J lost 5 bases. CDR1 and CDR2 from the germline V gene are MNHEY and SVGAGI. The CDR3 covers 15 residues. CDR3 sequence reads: CASSRTQGVATEAFF. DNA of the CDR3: TGTGCCAGCAGTAGAACCCAGGGGGTTGCGACTGAAGCTTTCTTT.

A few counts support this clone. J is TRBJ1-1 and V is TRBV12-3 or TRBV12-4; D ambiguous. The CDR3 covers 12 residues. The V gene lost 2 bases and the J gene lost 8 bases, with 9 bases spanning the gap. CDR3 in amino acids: CASSLLGWEAFF. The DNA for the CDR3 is TGTGCCAGCAGTTTATTGGGTTGGGAAGCTTTCTTT.